The clone carrying this T cell receptor beta chain has more than one count but fewer than ten. Its antigen is currently unknown. Unique molecular identifiers were carried by the TCR beta cDNA libraries. TCRdb passed the PCR reads through MiXCR, listing each CDR3 protein once. The table has a few hundred thousand distinct CDR3 sequences, around a third seen once. This sample stems from a study of post-analysis software for immune sequencing data. Study-wide findings and caveats: Five or six TRBV segments were significantly more frequent in patients than in controls. TRBV5-6, TRBV5-1 and TRBV20-1 were among these segments.

Trimming pared 2 bases from V and 7 bases from J, leaving 17 bases between. The CDR3 loop spans 14 amino acids. The V gene's germline CDR1 is DFQATT and CDR2 SNEGSKA (reference sequence). The gene calls are TRBV20-1 and TRBJ2-5; D is uncertain. Sequencing used blood. The TCR originated in a girl aged 5-17 years with multiple sclerosis. CDR3 sequence: CSARPAWPRATQYF. The CDR3 DNA reads as TGCAGTGCTAGACCTGCCTGGCCAAGAGCGACCCAGTACTTC.